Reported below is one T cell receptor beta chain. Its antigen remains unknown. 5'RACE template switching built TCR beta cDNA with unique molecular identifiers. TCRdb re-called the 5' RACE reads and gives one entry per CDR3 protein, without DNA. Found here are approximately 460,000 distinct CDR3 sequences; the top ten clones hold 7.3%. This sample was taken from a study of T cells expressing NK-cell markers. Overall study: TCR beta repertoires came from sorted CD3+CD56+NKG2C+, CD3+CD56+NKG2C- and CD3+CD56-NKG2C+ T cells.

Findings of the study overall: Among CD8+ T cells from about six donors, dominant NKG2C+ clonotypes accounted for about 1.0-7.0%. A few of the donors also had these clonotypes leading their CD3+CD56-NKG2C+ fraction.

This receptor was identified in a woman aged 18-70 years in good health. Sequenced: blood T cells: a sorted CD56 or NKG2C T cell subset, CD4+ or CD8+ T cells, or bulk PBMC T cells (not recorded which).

This chain's CDR3 is CASSSTVSHQPQHF. V is TRBV12-3 or TRBV12-4 and J is TRBJ1-5; with no DNA, the TCRdb D assignment of TRBD1 cannot be verified. This CDR3 has 14 amino acids.